These T cell receptor beta chains were read from a single sample in a study of a mutant IDH1 vaccine in newly diagnosed glioma. Which antigens these TCRs recognize remains unknown. Some clones are missing from TCRdb's copy, which holds only in-frame ones; the method was immunoSEQ multiplex PCR. The sample holds some 130,000 clones, 80% seen once. The sample here was PBMCs, taken from a glioma patient whose treatment included an IDH1 peptide vaccine. The receptors were sampled from a man aged 40-50 years with glioma. Both conserved end residues are part of each CDR3. A D gene is named only where the DNA matches it firmly. Part of the rows lack a size; the others show once, few, many or a class for expanded clones.

>TRBJ2-7|.|.|TRBV25-1
TGTGCCAGCAGTGAACCTGGGGGGTTCTACGAGCAGTACTTC
CASSEPGGFYEQYF
>TRBJ2-5|.|.|TRBV5-4
TGTGCCAGCAGCGGCGCGGTAGCGGTACAAGAGACCCAGTACTTC
CASSGAVAVQETQYF
>TRBJ2-7|.|.|TRBV19
TGTGCCAGTAGTATGGGACGGCCTGGAGGGGAGCAGTACTTC
CASSMGRPGGEQYF
>TRBJ2-7|.|once|TRBV10-3
TGTGCCATCAGTGAGAGCCCGGCCGAGCAGTACTTC
CAISESPAEQYF
>TRBJ1-2|.|.|TRBV29-1
TGCAGCGTTGAGAGGGCAGGCTGGGGCTACACCTTC
CSVERAGWGYTF
>TRBJ1-3|.|.|TRBV18
TGTGCCAGCTCCCCAGGAGGAACTGGAAACACCATATATTTT
CASSPGGTGNTIYF
>TRBJ2-7|.|.|TRBV19
TGTGCCAGTAGTCCACTAGACAGCTACGAGCAGTACTTC
CASSPLDSYEQYF
>TRBJ1-1|.|few|TRBV5-1
TGCGCCAGCAAAGGCAGCGAAGTGATGAACACTGAAGCTTTCTTT
CASKGSEVMNTEAFF
>TRBJ2-1|TRBD1|.|TRBV19
TGTGCCAGTACCCGGGACAGGGTCAATGAGCAGTTCTTC
CASTRDRVNEQFF
>TRBJ2-7|.|.|TRBV10-1
TGCGCCAGCAGTGAGGAGTGGGGTGAGAGCTCCTACGAGCAGTACTTC
CASSEEWGESSYEQYF
>TRBJ2-6|.|.|TRBV28
TGTGCCAGCAGTTTATCCATCCCCTCTGGGGCCAACGTCCTGACTTTC
CASSLSIPSGANVLTF
>TRBJ2-7|.|.|TRBV27
TGTGCCAGCAGTCCGGGCCGAAGAAACTACGAGCAGTACTTC
CASSPGRRNYEQYF
>TRBJ2-1|TRBD2|.|TRBV5-1
TGCGCCAGCAGCTCCCTGACTAGCGGGAGCTCCTACAATGAGCAGTTCTTC
CASSSLTSGSSYNEQFF
>TRBJ2-5|TRBD2|.|TRBV30
TGTGCCTGGGTCGTAGCGGGGGTACAAGAGACCCAGTACTTC
CAWVVAGVQETQYF
>TRBJ2-7|.|.|TRBV19
TGTGCCAGTAGTACTGGTACAGGGAACTACGAGCAGTACTTC
CASSTGTGNYEQYF
>TRBJ2-7|.|.|TRBV4-3
TGCGCCAGCAGCCAAGCGTGGAGGGGCTACGAGCAGTACTTC
CASSQAWRGYEQYF
>TRBJ2-3|TRBD2|.|TRBV7-9
TGTGCCAGCAGCTTAGGGACTAGCGCAGATACGCAGTATTTT
CASSLGTSADTQYF
>TRBJ2-3|.|.|TRBV5-1
TGCGCCAGCAGCTTGGGGGGCACAGATACGCAGTATTTT
CASSLGGTDTQYF
>TRBJ2-3|.|.|TRBV5-1
TGCGCCAGCAGCTTGGCCTCTAGCGCCGAATTCACAGATACGCAGTATTTT
CASSLASSAEFTDTQYF
>TRBJ1-4|TRBD1|.|TRBV13
TGTGCCAGCAGCGAAAGACAGGGGGCAGCTAATGAAAAACTGTTTTTT
CASSERQGAANEKLFF
>TRBJ1-1|.|many|TRBV29-1
TGCAGCGTTTGGTATGACACTGAAGCTTTCTTT
CSVWYDTEAFF
>TRBJ2-4|.|.|TRBV13
TGTGCCAGCAGCTTCCTGGAGGAAAACATTCAGTACTTC
CASSFLEENIQYF
>TRBJ1-2|.|.|TRBV6-5
TGTGCCACCAGTTTTGGGTCAAACTATGGCTACACCTTC
CATSFGSNYGYTF
>TRBJ2-1|TRBD2|once|TRBV7-3
TGTGCCAGCAGCTTAACGCCTAGCGGGTTTTACAATGAGCAGTTCTTC
CASSLTPSGFYNEQFF
>TRBJ1-5|TRBD1|.|TRBV28
TGTGCCACCGATATTGGACAGGGTGCGCAGCCCCAGCATTTT
CATDIGQGAQPQHF
>TRBJ2-2|TRBD2|once|TRBV19
TGTGCCACCCGGACTAGCGGGAGTCACGGGGAGCTGTTTTTT
CATRTSGSHGELFF
>TRBJ2-4|TRBD1|.|TRBV28
TGTGCCAGCAGAGGACAGGGGGTCAAAAACATTCAGTACTTC
CASRGQGVKNIQYF
>TRBJ1-2|.|.|TRBV14
TGTGCCAGCAGCCTTGGGGCAGGGGCATCCACTAACTATGGCTACACCTTC
CASSLGAGASTNYGYTF
>TRBJ2-3|TRBD1|.|TRBV30
TGTGCCTGGAGTTCGGGACAGGGGGTTGCAGATACGCAGTATTTT
CAWSSGQGVADTQYF
>TRBJ2-5|TRBD1|.|TRBV7-6
TGTGCCAGCAGCTCCGGGACAGGGGGCGCGGGAGAGACCCAGTACTTC
CASSSGTGGAGETQYF
>TRBJ2-1|.|.|TRBV7-6
TGTGCCAGCAGCTTAGGAGGGCGGGCGGTCAATGAGCAGTTCTTC
CASSLGGRAVNEQFF
>TRBJ2-1|.|.|TRBV5-1
TGCGCCAGCAGCTTGGTCGGGGGAAACTACAATGAGCAGTTCTTC
CASSLVGGNYNEQFF
>TRBJ2-7|TRBD1|.|TRBV7-6
TGTGCCAGCAGCTTTTTGGGCGGACAGGGGGCGAGGGAGCAGTACTTC
CASSFLGGQGAREQYF
>TRBJ2-5|TRBD2|.|TRBV9
TGTGCCAGCAGCGTAGGAGGGAGGGTTGGCGGGGAGACCCAGTACTTC
CASSVGGRVGGETQYF
>TRBJ2-7|TRBD2|.|TRBV19
TGTGCCAGTGCCTACGGCGGGGGGAACTACGAGCAGTACTTC
CASAYGGGNYEQYF
>TRBJ2-5|TRBD2|.|TRBV6-6
TGTGCCAGCAGTAAGGGACTAGCCCTGCCCCAGTACTTC
CASSKGLALPQYF
>TRBJ1-2|.|.|TRBV30
TGTGCCTGGAGGGGCCAAAGCGGATATGGCTACACCTTC
CAWRGQSGYGYTF
>TRBJ2-3|.|.|TRBV30
TGTGCCTGGAGTGAAGGGGATACGCAGTATTTT
CAWSEGDTQYF
>TRBJ2-3|.|.|TRBV5-1
TGCGCCAGCAGCTTGGCTACGGTCACAGATACGCAGTATTTT
CASSLATVTDTQYF
>TRBJ1-4|TRBD1|once|TRBV7-9
TGTGCCAGCAGCTCAGGACCCAGGGGGGTCGTTGAAAAACTGTTTTTT
CASSSGPRGVVEKLFF
>TRBJ2-7|TRBD2|.|TRBV5-4
TGTGCCAGCAGCCGGACTAGCGGGAGTTACGAGCAGTACTTC
CASSRTSGSYEQYF
>TRBJ1-4|TRBD1|.|TRBV7-9
TGTGCCAGCACCCCAAGAGGGGGCACTAATGAAAAACTGTTTTTT
CASTPRGGTNEKLFF
>TRBJ1-3|.|.|TRBV9
TGTGCCAGCAGCGTAGTGGGCAACTCCCCCTCTGGAAACACCATATATTTT
CASSVVGNSPSGNTIYF
>TRBJ2-7|.|.|TRBV19
TGTGCCAGTAGTCCGGGGCCTGTGGGCTCCTACGAGCAGTACTTC
CASSPGPVGSYEQYF
>TRBJ1-5|TRBD1|once|TRBV28
TGTGCCAGCAGTTTGTACCTCGGGACAGGCAATCAGCCCCAGCATTTT
CASSLYLGTGNQPQHF
>TRBJ1-4|.|few|TRBV7-8
TGTGCCAGCAGCTTAAATACGTGGCAGGGTTCAGAAAAACTGTTTTTT
CASSLNTWQGSEKLFF
>TRBJ2-5|.|once|TRBV6-5
TGTGCCAGCAGGTCAGAGGGGCAAGAGACCCAGTACTTC
CASRSEGQETQYF